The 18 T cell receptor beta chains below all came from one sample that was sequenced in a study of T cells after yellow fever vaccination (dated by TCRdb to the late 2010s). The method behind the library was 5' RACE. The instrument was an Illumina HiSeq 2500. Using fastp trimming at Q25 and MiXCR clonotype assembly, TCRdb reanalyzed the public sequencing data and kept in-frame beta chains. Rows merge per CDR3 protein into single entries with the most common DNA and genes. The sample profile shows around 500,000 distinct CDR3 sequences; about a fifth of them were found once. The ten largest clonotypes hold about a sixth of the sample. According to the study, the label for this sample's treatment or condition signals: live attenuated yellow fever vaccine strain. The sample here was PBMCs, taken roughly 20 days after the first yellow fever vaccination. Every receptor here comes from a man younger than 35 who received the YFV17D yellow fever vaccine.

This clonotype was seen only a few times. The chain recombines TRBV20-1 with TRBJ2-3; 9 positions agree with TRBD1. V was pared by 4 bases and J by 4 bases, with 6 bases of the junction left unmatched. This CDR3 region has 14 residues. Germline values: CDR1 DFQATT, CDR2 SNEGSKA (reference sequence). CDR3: CSATGTGLADTQYF. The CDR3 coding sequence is TGCAGTGCTACTGGGACAGGGTTAGCAGATACGCAGTATTTT.

The CDR3 DNA reads TGCGCCAGCAGCGCGGGACAGGGGATGTACGAGCAGTACTTC. Translating it yields CASSAGQGMYEQYF. J is TRBJ2-7 and V is TRBV5-1, with 10 nucleotides matching TRBD1. The J segment lost 4 bases and the V segment lost 4 bases, leaving 5 bases of the junction unmatched. The CDR3 loop spans 14 amino acids. The germline V gene has CDR1 SGHRS and CDR2 YFSETQ.

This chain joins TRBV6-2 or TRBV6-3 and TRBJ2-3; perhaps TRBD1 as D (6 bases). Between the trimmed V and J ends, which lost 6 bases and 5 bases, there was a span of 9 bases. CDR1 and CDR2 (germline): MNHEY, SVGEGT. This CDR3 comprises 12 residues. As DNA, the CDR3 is TGTGCCAGCAGACCGACAGGAGATACGCAGTATTTT. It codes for CASRPTGDTQYF.

CDR3 bases: TGTGCCAGCAGCTTGGGGACGGGGAACCACTACAATGAGCAGTTCTTC. Translated, it gives CASSLGTGNHYNEQFF. This chain uses TRBV5-4 with TRBJ2-1; weak D call: TRBD2 (5 bases). The germline CDR1 and CDR2 sequences are SGHNT and YYREEE (reference sequence). V lost 0 bases and J 3 bases, leaving 13 bases between the germline ends. The CDR3 covers 16 residues.

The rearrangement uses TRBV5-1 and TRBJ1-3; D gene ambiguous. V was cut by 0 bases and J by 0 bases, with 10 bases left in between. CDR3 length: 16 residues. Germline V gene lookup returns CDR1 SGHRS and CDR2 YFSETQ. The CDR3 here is CASSLGRLSSGNTIYF. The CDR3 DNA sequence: TGCGCCAGCAGCTTGGGACGGCTAAGCTCTGGAAACACCATATATTTT.

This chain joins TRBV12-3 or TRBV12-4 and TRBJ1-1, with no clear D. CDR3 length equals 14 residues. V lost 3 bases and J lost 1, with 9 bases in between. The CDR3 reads CASSFGHGNTEAFF. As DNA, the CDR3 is TGTGCCAGCAGTTTCGGTCACGGGAACACTGAAGCTTTCTTT.

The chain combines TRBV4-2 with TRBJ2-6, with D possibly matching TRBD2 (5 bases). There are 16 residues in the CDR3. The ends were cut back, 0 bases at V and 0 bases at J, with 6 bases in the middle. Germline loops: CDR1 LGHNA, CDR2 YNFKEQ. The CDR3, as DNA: TGTGCCAGCAGCCAAGACGGGGACTCTGGGGCCAACGTCCTGACTTTC. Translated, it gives CASSQDGDSGANVLTF.

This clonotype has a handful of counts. CDR3 amino acids: CASSDWRKEETQYF. The CDR3 DNA follows: TGTGCCAGCAGTGATTGGAGAAAAGAAGAGACCCAGTACTTC. The rearrangement joins TRBV2 to TRBJ2-5; D remains unclear. Trimming pared 3 bases from V and 3 bases from J, leaving 11 bases between. This CDR3 contains 14 residues. Germline V gene sequence: CDR1 SNHLY, CDR2 FYNNEI.

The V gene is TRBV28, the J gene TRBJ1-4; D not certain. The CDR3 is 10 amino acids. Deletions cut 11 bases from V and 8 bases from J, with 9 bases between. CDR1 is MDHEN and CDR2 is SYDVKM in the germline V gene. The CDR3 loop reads CASGGEKLFF. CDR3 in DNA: TGTGCCTCAGGTGGCGAAAAACTGTTTTTT.

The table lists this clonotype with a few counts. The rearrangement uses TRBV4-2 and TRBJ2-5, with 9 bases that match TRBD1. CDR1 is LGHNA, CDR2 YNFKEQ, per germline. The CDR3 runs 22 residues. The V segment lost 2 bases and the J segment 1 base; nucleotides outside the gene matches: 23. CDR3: CASSQIIGASETGGRFQETQYF. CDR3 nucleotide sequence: TGTGCCAGCAGCCAAATAATAGGGGCCAGCGAGACAGGGGGGAGATTCCAAGAGACCCAGTACTTC.

CDR3 in amino acids: CASSQEQGWYEQYF. DNA for the CDR3: TGCGCCAGCAGCCAAGAACAGGGTTGGTACGAGCAGTACTTC. This chain uses TRBV4-3 with TRBJ2-7; D may be TRBD1 (6 bases). Trimming shortened V by 0 bases and J by 4 bases, and 10 bases separated the two germline ends. CDR3 length: 14 residues. Looked up from germline, CDR1 is LGHNA and CDR2 is YSLEER.

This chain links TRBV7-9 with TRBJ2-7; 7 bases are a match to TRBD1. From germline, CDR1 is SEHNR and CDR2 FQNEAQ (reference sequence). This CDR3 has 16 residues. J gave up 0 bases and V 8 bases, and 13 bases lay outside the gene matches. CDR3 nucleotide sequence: TGTGCCAGCGGAAACCGGGACAGCTTGAGCTCCTACGAGCAGTACTTC. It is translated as CASGNRDSLSSYEQYF.

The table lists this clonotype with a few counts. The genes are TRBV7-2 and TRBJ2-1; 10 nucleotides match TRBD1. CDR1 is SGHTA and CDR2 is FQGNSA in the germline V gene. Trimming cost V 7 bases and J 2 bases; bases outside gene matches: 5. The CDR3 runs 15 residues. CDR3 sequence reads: CASIPGTGAYNEQFF. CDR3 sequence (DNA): TGTGCCAGCATCCCGGGGACAGGGGCCTACAATGAGCAGTTCTTC. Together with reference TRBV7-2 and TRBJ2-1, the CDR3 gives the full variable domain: GAGVSQSPSNKVTEKGKDVELRCDPISGHTALYWYRQSLGQGLEFLIYFQGNSAPDKSGLPSDRFSAERTGGSVSTLTIQRTQQEDSAVYLCASIPGTGAYNEQFFGPGTRLTVL.

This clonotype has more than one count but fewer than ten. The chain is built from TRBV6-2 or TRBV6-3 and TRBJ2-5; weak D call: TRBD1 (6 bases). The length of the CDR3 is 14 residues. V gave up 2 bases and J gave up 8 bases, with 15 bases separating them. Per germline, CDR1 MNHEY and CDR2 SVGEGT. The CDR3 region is CASSYGAQGSTQYF. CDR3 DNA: TGTGCCAGCAGTTACGGGGCCCAGGGGTCAACCCAGTACTTC.

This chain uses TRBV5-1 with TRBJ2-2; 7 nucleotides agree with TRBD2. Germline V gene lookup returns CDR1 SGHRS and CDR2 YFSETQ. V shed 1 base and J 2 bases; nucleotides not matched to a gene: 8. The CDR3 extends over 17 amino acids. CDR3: CASSLSSAGPNTGELFF. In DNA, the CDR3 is TGCGCCAGCAGCTTGTCCTCAGCGGGGCCTAACACCGGGGAGCTGTTTTTT. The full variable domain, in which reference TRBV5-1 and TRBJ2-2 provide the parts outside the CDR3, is KAGVTQTPRYLIKTRGQQVTLSCSPISGHRSVSWYQQTPGQGLQFLFEYFSETQRNKGNFPGRFSGRQFSNSRSEMNVSTLELGDSALYLCASSLSSAGPNTGELFFGEGSRLTVL.

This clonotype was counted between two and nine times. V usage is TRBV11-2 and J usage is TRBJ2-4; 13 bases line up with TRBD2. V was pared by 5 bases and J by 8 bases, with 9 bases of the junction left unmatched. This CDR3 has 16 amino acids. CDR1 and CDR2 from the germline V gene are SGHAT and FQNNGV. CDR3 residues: CASSTSGTSGEHIQYF. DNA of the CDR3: TGTGCCAGCAGCACCTCGGGGACTAGCGGGGAACACATTCAGTACTTC. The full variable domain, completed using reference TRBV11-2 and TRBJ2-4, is EAGVAQSPRYKIIEKRQSVAFWCNPISGHATLYWYQQILGQGPKLLIQFQNNGVVDDSQLPKDRFSAERLKGVDSTLKIQPAKLEDSAVYLCASSTSGTSGEHIQYFGAGTRLSVL.

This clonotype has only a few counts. Here the CDR3 DNA reads TGTGCCAGCAGCTTTGTCGGAGAGTCCTACGAGCAGTACTTC. Protein sequence: CASSFVGESYEQYF. The chain carries TRBV11-2 and TRBJ2-7; D ambiguous. Trimming left V 3 bases short and J 1 base short, with 10 bases between. This CDR3 is 14 amino acids long. Germline CDR1 and CDR2: SGHAT and FQNNGV.

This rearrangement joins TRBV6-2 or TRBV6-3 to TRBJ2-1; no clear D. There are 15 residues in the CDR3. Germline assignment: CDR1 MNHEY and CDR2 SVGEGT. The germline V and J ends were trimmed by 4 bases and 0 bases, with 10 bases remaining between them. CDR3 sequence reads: CASSSGRSSYNEQFF. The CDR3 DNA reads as TGTGCCAGCAGTTCTGGGCGGAGCTCCTACAATGAGCAGTTCTTC.